One and the same sample provided the 31 T cell receptor beta chains below, sequenced in a study of T-cell reconstitution after alpha-beta-depleted transplantation in children. A TCRbeta library incorporating unique molecular identifiers was prepared. TCRdb independently ran MiXCR on the PCR reads; one entry per CDR3 protein. The top ten hold about 28% of the sample, which has about 900,000 distinct CDR3 sequences, about 30% seen once. The sample here was PBMCs, mostly from graft donor cells, taken 360 days after TCRalphabeta/CD19-depleted stem cell transplant. These receptors all stem from a boy younger than two who had a stem cell transplant for SCID, so the T cells may come from the graft donor.

To note about this clonotype: The junction differs from germline at one of its ends, possibly a read error. The genes are TRBV15 and TRBJ2-7; either TRBD1 or TRBD2 may supply D (5 bases each). From germline, CDR1 is LNHNV and CDR2 YYDKDF (reference sequence). CDR3 length: 14 residues. This chain's CDR3 is CATSTSDRGLGKDF. The CDR3 bases are TGTGCCACCAGCACGTCCGATCGGGGCCTTGGTAAAGACTTC.

The chain combines TRBV10-3 with TRBJ2-5, with D unresolved. Trimming removed 0 bases at V and 11 bases at J, with 13 bases between. CDR1 is ENHRY, CDR2 SYGVKD, per germline. The CDR3 runs to 13 residues. For the CDR3, the DNA is TGTGCCATCAGTGAGTCCCAAGGGTCTAGGCAGTACTTC. This codes for CAISESQGSRQYF.

This clonotype was seen only a few times. The chain uses TRBV5-1 and TRBJ2-7; D may be TRBD1 (5 bases). V dropped 5 bases and J dropped 3 bases, with 9 bases sitting between them. Per the germline V gene, CDR1 is SGHRS and CDR2 is YFSETQ. CDR3 size: 12 residues. CDR3 sequence reads: CASRQTDYEQYF. The CDR3, as DNA: TGCGCCAGCAGACAGACAGACTACGAGCAGTACTTC.

The chain links TRBV5-1 to TRBJ2-7; D remains unclear. V lost 5 bases to trimming and J lost 5 bases, with 11 bases between them. The CDR3 is made up of 12 amino acids. Per the germline V gene, CDR1 is SGHRS and CDR2 is YFSETQ. The CDR3 region has the DNA TGCGCCAGCAGGTTTACGTCGGACGAGCAGTACTTC. Amino acids: CASRFTSDEQYF.

This clonotype was seen at least ten times. The V gene is TRBV3-1, the J gene TRBJ2-1, with D perhaps TRBD2 (5 bases). The CDR3 has 15 residues. Germline V gives CDR1 LGHDT, CDR2 YNNKEL (reference sequence). Trimming pared 4 bases from V and 2 bases from J, leaving 12 bases between. In DNA, the CDR3 is TGTGCCAGCAGCCTCTTGAGGGCCCCCTACAATGAGCAGTTCTTC. Its protein is CASSLLRAPYNEQFF.

This clonotype turned up a few times. The chain links TRBV11-2 to TRBJ2-7; D possibly corresponds to TRBD2 (6 bases). V was shortened by 5 bases and J by 5 bases, with 13 bases between the two germline ends. Germline V gene data show CDR1 as SGHAT and CDR2 as FQNNGV. The CDR3 runs to 13 residues. The DNA for the CDR3 is TGTGCCAGCAGCCGGGGGTCGTGGGACGAGCAGTACTTC. Translated: CASSRGSWDEQYF.

This clonotype was counted ten times or more. The V gene is TRBV6-5, the J gene TRBJ1-4, with a tentative D call TRBD1 (6 bases). The V gene lost 3 bases and the J gene lost 7 bases, with 12 bases spanning the gap. The CDR3 has 14 residues. The germline V gene encodes CDR1 MNHEY and CDR2 SVGAGI. The chain's CDR3 is CASSYTGWSEKLFF. In DNA, the CDR3 is TGTGCCAGCAGTTATACAGGGTGGAGTGAAAAACTGTTTTTT.

This clonotype came up many times. J is TRBJ2-1 and V is TRBV12-3 or TRBV12-4; 7 bases line up with TRBD2. The junction had 7 bases not matched to a gene; V was cut back by 5 bases and J by 12 bases. The CDR3 runs to 12 residues. CDR3 protein: CASSTGLGGQFF. CDR3 nucleotide sequence: TGTGCCAGCAGTACCGGACTAGGAGGGCAGTTCTTC.

V is TRBV24-1 and J is TRBJ2-1; 10 nucleotides agree with TRBD1. CDR1 is KGHDR, CDR2 SFDVKD, per germline. The CDR3 runs to 15 residues. V shed 9 bases, J shed 6 bases, and the junction held 10 bases outside the gene matches. Here the CDR3 reads CATSRTRTGGNEQFF. CDR3 sequence (DNA): TGTGCCACCTCCCGAACCCGGACAGGGGGCAATGAGCAGTTCTTC.

This chain joins TRBV20-1 and TRBJ2-7; D is unclear. The V end was cut by 6 bases, the J end by 7 bases, with 13 bases between. The germline V gene encodes CDR1 DFQATT and CDR2 SNEGSKA (reference sequence). CDR3 length equals 11 residues. The CDR3 DNA sequence: TGCAGTGCCCCTCTAGGGTGGGAGCAGTACTTC. Translating gives CSAPLGWEQYF.

The sample holds many counts of this clonotype. The chain is built from TRBV24-1 and TRBJ2-6, with D unresolved. This CDR3 region has 12 residues. Germline V gene data show CDR1 as KGHDR and CDR2 as SFDVKD. The V end was cut by 9 bases, the J end by 2 bases, with 4 bases between. Here the CDR3 reads CATSAGANVLTF. In DNA, the CDR3 is TGTGCCACCTCGGCTGGGGCCAACGTCCTGACTTTC.

V and J are TRBV28 and TRBJ2-1; 13 nucleotides line up with TRBD2. The V gene's germline CDR1 is MDHEN and CDR2 SYDVKM. The CDR3 totals 16 residues. V dropped 5 bases and J dropped 9; count of bases not matched to a gene: 10. This CDR3 reads CASSRQTSGGAGEQFF. Here the CDR3 DNA reads TGTGCCAGCAGTCGGCAAACTAGCGGGGGGGCCGGTGAGCAGTTCTTC. The whole variable domain, remainder taken from reference TRBV28 and TRBJ2-1, is DVKVTQSSRYLVKRTGEKVFLECVQDMDHENMFWYRQDPGLGLRLIYFSYDVKMKEKGDIPEGYSVSREKKERFSLILESASTNQTSMYLCASSRQTSGGAGEQFFGPGTRLTVL.

This chain joins TRBV12-3 or TRBV12-4 and TRBJ1-5; perhaps TRBD1 as D (5 bases). The V and J ends lost 1 base and 6 bases respectively, with 10 bases between them. CDR3 length: 14 residues. Written as DNA, the CDR3 is TGTGCCAGCAGTTTAGGTACAGGTTCTCAGCCCCAGCATTTT. It codes for CASSLGTGSQPQHF.

This clonotype was picked up many times. The gene calls are TRBV10-3 and TRBJ1-5; the D is unclear. CDR1 ENHRY and CDR2 SYGVKD come from the germline V gene. The length of the CDR3 is 14 residues. Trimming pared 10 bases from V and 0 bases from J, leaving 13 bases between. CDR3 protein: CATYTGYSNQPQHF. The CDR3 nucleotides read TGTGCCACCTACACGGGCTATAGCAATCAGCCCCAGCATTTT.

This chain links TRBV5-1 with TRBJ2-1; perhaps TRBD1 as D (5 bases). CDR1 SGHRS and CDR2 YFSETQ come from the germline V gene. The CDR3 is 14 amino acids. The ends were cut back, 4 bases at V and 5 bases at J, with 13 bases in the middle. CDR3 coding DNA: TGCGCCAGCAGCCCCCTGGACAAGCACAATGAGCAGTTCTTC. Translating gives CASSPLDKHNEQFF.

Only a few counts were recorded for this clonotype. V gene TRBV4-2 combines with J gene TRBJ2-1; 7 nucleotides match TRBD1. Losses at the gene ends were 0 bases for V and 7 bases for J; bases not matched to a gene: 6. This CDR3 comprises 15 residues. The germline CDR1 and CDR2 sequences are LGHNA and YNFKEQ. The CDR3 region has the DNA TGTGCCAGCAGCCAAGACCCGACAGGGCTAAATGAGCAGTTCTTC. Translated: CASSQDPTGLNEQFF.

This rearrangement joins TRBV4-1 to TRBJ1-2; D ambiguous. Between the trimmed V and J ends, which lost 0 bases and 8 bases, there was a span of 7 bases. Germline V gene lookup returns CDR1 MGHRA and CDR2 YSYEKL. CDR3 length: 12 amino acids. The CDR3 loop reads CASSQEIGGYTF. In DNA, the CDR3 is TGCGCCAGCAGCCAAGAGATCGGAGGCTACACCTTC.

This clonotype was seen only a few times. The chain couples TRBV6-2 or TRBV6-3 to TRBJ2-7; D ambiguous. Germline V gives CDR1 MNHEY, CDR2 SVGEGT. CDR3 length equals 12 residues. Trimming shortened V by 7 bases and J by 0 bases, and 7 bases separated the two germline ends. In DNA, the CDR3 is TGTGCCAGCAAGAATCCCTCCTACGAGCAGTACTTC. Protein: CASKNPSYEQYF.

J is TRBJ1-1 and V is TRBV4-3, with D hard to call. CDR3 length: 13 amino acids. Germline-derived CDR1 and CDR2 are LGHNA and YSLEER. Trimming took 1 base from V and 11 from J, leaving 14 bases between them. The CDR3 DNA follows: TGCGCCAGCAGCCAAGCGGGCCAAACGGGGGCTTTCTTT. Its translation: CASSQAGQTGAFF.

The chain employs TRBV10-3 and TRBJ2-7; 8 bases are shared with TRBD1. Germline V gene lookup returns CDR1 ENHRY and CDR2 SYGVKD. Trimming removed 8 bases from V and 2 bases from J; junction bases left unmatched: 8. This CDR3 is built from 14 residues. The CDR3 DNA reads TGTGCCATCGGGTCCAGGGGGCTGACCTACGAGCAGTACTTC. Amino acids: CAIGSRGLTYEQYF.

The chain combines TRBV24-1 with TRBJ2-7, with 8 bases fitting TRBD1. This CDR3 contains 13 residues. Trimming took 2 bases from V and 5 from J; bases not matched to a gene: 1. Germline loops: CDR1 KGHDR, CDR2 SFDVKD. CDR3 sequence: CATSDYRGNEQYF. In DNA, the CDR3 is TGTGCCACCAGTGATTACAGGGGGAACGAGCAGTACTTC.

The chain employs TRBV4-1 and TRBJ1-3; no clear D gene. The length of the CDR3 is 14 residues. V lost 1 base and J 2 bases, leaving 6 bases between the germline ends. Germline CDR1 MGHRA, CDR2 YSYEKL. In DNA form, the CDR3 reads TGCGCCAGCAGCCAAGTTCAGGCTGGAAACACCATATATTTT. As protein: CASSQVQAGNTIYF.

The chain carries TRBV12-3 or TRBV12-4 and TRBJ2-3; TRBD1 aligns across 9 bases. The CDR3 sequence is 15 residues long. The J segment lost 6 bases and the V segment lost 5 bases, leaving 9 bases of the junction unmatched. CDR3 in DNA: TGTGCCAGCAGTCCCCCGGACAGGGGTACTGATACGCAGTATTTT. Protein sequence: CASSPPDRGTDTQYF.

The CDR3 DNA is TGTGCCAGCAGCCAAGAACTAGGGGAGACCCAGTACTTC. Its protein is CASSQELGETQYF. The chain is built from TRBV4-2 and TRBJ2-5, with a tentative D call TRBD2 (5 bases). CDR3 length equals 13 residues. Looked up from germline, CDR1 is LGHNA and CDR2 is YNFKEQ. V was trimmed by 0 bases and J by 5 bases, leaving 7 bases between them.

The V and J genes are TRBV5-6 and TRBJ2-5, with D tentatively TRBD2 (5 bases). Trimming left V 4 bases short and J 5 bases short, with 12 bases between. The CDR3 length is 13 residues. Germline CDR1 reads SGHDT; CDR2 reads YYEEEE. CDR3 amino acids: CASSRRGWETQYF. CDR3 nucleotide sequence: TGTGCCAGCAGCCGCCGGGGTTGGGAGACCCAGTACTTC.

V usage is TRBV5-1 and J usage is TRBJ1-1; perhaps TRBD1 as D (5 bases). This CDR3 spans 13 amino acids. The germline V gene has CDR1 SGHRS and CDR2 YFSETQ. Between the trimmed V and J ends, which lost 1 base and 8 bases, there was a span of 12 bases. The CDR3 region has the DNA TGCGCCAGCAGCTTGTTCGGGGGACCAGAAGCTTTCTTT. Translation: CASSLFGGPEAFF.

The J gene is TRBJ2-1, the V gene TRBV18, with D unresolved. Trimming removed 0 bases at V and 8 bases at J, with 11 bases between. Per the germline V gene, CDR1 is KGHSH and CDR2 is LQKENI. The CDR3 is 14 residues long. CDR3 in amino acids: CASSPPVPSDEQFF. CDR3 bases: TGTGCCAGCTCACCACCAGTCCCAAGCGATGAGCAGTTCTTC.

There are a few counts of this clonotype. The V and J genes are TRBV29-1 and TRBJ2-5; TRBD2 aligns across 8 bases. This CDR3 comprises 15 residues. The germline V gene encodes CDR1 SQVTM and CDR2 ANQGSEA. V lost 3 bases to trimming and J lost 5 bases; unmatched junction nucleotides: 11. The CDR3 loop is CSVDPLRGGGETQYF. The CDR3 bases are TGCAGCGTTGACCCACTTCGGGGGGGCGGTGAGACCCAGTACTTC. The full variable domain, its missing parts supplied by reference TRBV29-1 and TRBJ2-5, is SAVISQKPSRDICQRGTSLTIQCQVDSQVTMMFWYRQQPGQSLTLIATANQGSEATYESGFVIDKFPISRPNLTFSTLTVSNMSPEDSSIYLCSVDPLRGGGETQYFGPGTRLLVL.

In its sample, this clonotype was seen a few times. The rearrangement joins TRBV5-1 to TRBJ2-5, with a tentative D call TRBD1 (5 bases). CDR1 is SGHRS and CDR2 is YFSETQ in the germline V gene. With 7 bases removed from V and 2 bases from J, the gap between germline ends came to 18 bases. This CDR3 is built from 15 residues. CDR3 coding DNA: TGCGCCAGCCAACAACTGGGGCACCATCAAGAGACCCAGTACTTC. Translated, it gives CASQQLGHHQETQYF.

V usage is TRBV15 and J usage is TRBJ1-1; D perhaps matches TRBD1 (5 bases). Germline CDR1 reads LNHNV; CDR2 reads YYDKDF (reference sequence). The CDR3 is made up of 17 amino acids. V gave up 3 bases and J gave up 0 bases, with 17 bases separating them. CDR3 sequence: CATSSTRQRTLNTEAFF. The CDR3 nucleotides are TGTGCCACCAGCAGCACTCGACAGCGGACCTTGAACACTGAAGCTTTCTTT.

This clonotype came up a few times. The V call is TRBV3-1, the J call TRBJ2-7, with 10 bases matching TRBD1. CDR3 length: 15 amino acids. V trimming: 1 base; J trimming: 6 bases; junction bases outside the gene matches: 6. Germline V CDR1 and CDR2: LGHDT, YNNKEL (reference sequence). The CDR3 region has the DNA TGTGCCAGCAGCCAAGTCGGGACAGGGGCCGGCGAGCAGTACTTC. It translates to CASSQVGTGAGEQYF.